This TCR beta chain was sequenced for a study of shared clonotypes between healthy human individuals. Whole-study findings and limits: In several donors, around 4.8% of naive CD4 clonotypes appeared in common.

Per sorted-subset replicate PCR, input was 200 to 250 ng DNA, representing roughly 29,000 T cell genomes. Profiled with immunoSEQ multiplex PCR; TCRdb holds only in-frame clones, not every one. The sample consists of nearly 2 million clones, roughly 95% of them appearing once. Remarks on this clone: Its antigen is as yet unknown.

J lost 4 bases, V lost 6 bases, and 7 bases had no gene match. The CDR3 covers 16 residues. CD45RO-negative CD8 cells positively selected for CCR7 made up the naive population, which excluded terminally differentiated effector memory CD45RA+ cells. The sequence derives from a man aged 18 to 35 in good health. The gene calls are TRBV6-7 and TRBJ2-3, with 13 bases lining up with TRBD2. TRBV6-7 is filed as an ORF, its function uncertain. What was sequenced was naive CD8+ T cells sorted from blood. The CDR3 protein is CASSRTSGRDADTQYF. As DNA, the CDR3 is TGTGCCAGCAGCCGTACTAGCGGGAGGGACGCAGATACGCAGTATTTT.